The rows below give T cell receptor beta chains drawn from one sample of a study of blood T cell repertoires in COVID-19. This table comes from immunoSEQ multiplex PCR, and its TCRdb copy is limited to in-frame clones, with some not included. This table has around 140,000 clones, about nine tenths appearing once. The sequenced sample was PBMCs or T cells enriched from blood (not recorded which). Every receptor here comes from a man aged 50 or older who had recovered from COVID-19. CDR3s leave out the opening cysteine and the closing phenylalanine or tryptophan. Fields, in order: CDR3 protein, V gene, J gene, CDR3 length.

ASSISQATDTQY,TRBV19,TRBJ2-3,12
ASSLGQGANTGELF,TRBV7-2,TRBJ2-2,14
ASSRPAGTDTQY,TRBV5-6,TRBJ2-3,12
ASSLRPSGASSTDTQY,TRBV7-2,TRBJ2-3,16
ASSLAPLTETQY,TRBV7-9,TRBJ2-5,12
ASSLTSEGYT,TRBV3-1/TRBV3-2,TRBJ1-2,10
ASSIRTRRVDQPQH,TRBV5-8,TRBJ1-5,14
AWSGVTNTEAF,TRBV30,TRBJ1-1,11
ASSTRTSGSTGELF,TRBV5-1,TRBJ2-2,14
ASSDRTGGSSPLH,TRBV9,TRBJ1-6,13
ASSSVQETQY,TRBV28,TRBJ2-5,10
ASSPGTGVGEKLF,TRBV5-1,TRBJ1-4,13
ASSQWNGDTTSGRKY,TRBV4-3,TRBJ2-7,15
ASSLRSGGTDTQY,TRBV13,TRBJ2-3,13
AISRQGMDTEAF,TRBV10-3,TRBJ1-1,12
ASSPPGVNSDSGNSPLH,TRBV28,TRBJ1-6,17
ASSSWTGSSDGYT,TRBV7-9,TRBJ1-2,13
ATNSRGGGELF,TRBV19,TRBJ2-2,11